The 23 T cell receptor beta chains given below trace back to one sample, sequenced in a study of long-term antiretroviral therapy in people with HIV. At the survey level, the v3.0 immunoSEQ assay was run. Repertoires were generated with immunoSEQ multiplex PCR, while TCRdb's copy carries only in-frame clones and drops some. The repertoire holds 25,000 to 35,000 clones, with 85% to 95% as singletons. The sample here was unsorted PBMCs, taken around 6.3 years after starting antiretroviral therapy. The receptors originated from a woman aged 40 to 50 with HIV.

The rearrangement joins TRBV9 to TRBJ2-3; a possible D gene is TRBD2 (7 bases). The ends were cut back, 3 bases at V and 0 bases at J, with 20 bases in the middle. The CDR3 has 18 residues. Germline lookup yields CDR1 SGDLS and CDR2 YYNGEE. CDR3 bases: TGTGCCAGCAGCGGTACTTTAAGGGCGGGGGCTAGCACAGATACGCAGTATTTT. It codes for CASSGTLRAGASTDTQYF.

The chain recombines TRBV15 with TRBJ2-3; possibly TRBD1 for D (6 bases). Germline assignment: CDR1 LNHNV and CDR2 YYDKDF (reference sequence). The CDR3 runs 15 residues. V lost 3 bases and J 3 bases, leaving 13 bases between the germline ends. The chain's CDR3 is CATSSPGHLTDTQYF. CDR3 DNA sequence: TGTGCCACCAGCAGTCCGGGACACCTTACAGATACGCAGTATTTT.

The chain couples TRBV15 to TRBJ1-3, with D possibly being TRBD1 (6 bases). CDR3 length equals 15 residues. Trimming cost V 4 bases and J 0 bases, with 10 bases left between them. The germline V gene has CDR1 LNHNV and CDR2 YYDKDF (reference sequence). CDR3 DNA sequence: TGTGCCACCAGCATACAGGGTGGCTCTGGAAACACCATATATTTT. It specifies CATSIQGGSGNTIYF.

A remark on this clone: The CDR3 ends on some other residue instead of the conserved phenylalanine or tryptophan, so this is likely a read error. No DNA is shown, since the ends of the CDR3 on it are uncertain; the CDR3 is the one TCRdb lists. The chain employs TRBV6-5 and TRBJ1-1. From germline, CDR1 is MNHEY and CDR2 SVGAGI. The CDR3 length is 11 residues, termini included. This chain's CDR3 is CASTLLGDFER.

V and J are TRBV10-2 and TRBJ1-1; D may be TRBD1 (6 bases). CDR3 length equals 14 residues. The V end lost 5 bases, the J end lost 5 bases, and 15 bases lay between the germline ends. Per germline, CDR1 WSHSY and CDR2 SAAADI. The CDR3: CASSTGSSYTEAFF. The CDR3 DNA sequence: TGCGCCAGCAGTACAGGGTCCAGTTATACTGAAGCTTTCTTT.

The rearrangement links TRBV5-6 to TRBJ2-7; TRBD2 matches 7 bases. The CDR3 is made up of 16 amino acids. Trimming at V came to 1 base and at J to 4 bases, leaving 11 bases not matched to a gene. CDR1 is SGHDT and CDR2 is YYEEEE in the germline V gene. CDR3 sequence reads: CASSLWGVASGYEQYF. Here the CDR3 DNA reads TGTGCCAGCAGCTTGTGGGGCGTGGCTAGCGGATACGAGCAGTACTTC.

The CDR3 bases are TGCAGCTCCACAGGGGGGGTGAGCACAGATACGCAGTATTTT. This translates into CSSTGGVSTDTQYF. The chain combines TRBV29-1 with TRBJ2-3; tentatively, D is TRBD1 (8 bases). V lost 8 bases and J 0 bases, leaving 15 bases between the germline ends. This CDR3 is built from 14 residues. CDR1 is SQVTM and CDR2 is ANQGSEA in the germline V gene.

The chain links TRBV5-1 to TRBJ1-1, with 10 bases that match TRBD1. Germline CDR1 reads SGHRS; CDR2 reads YFSETQ. The CDR3 extends over 15 amino acids. V shed 4 bases, J shed 3 bases, and the junction held 6 bases outside the gene matches. The CDR3 reads CASSTRQGADTEAFF. DNA of the CDR3: TGCGCCAGCAGCACACGACAGGGGGCAGACACTGAAGCTTTCTTT. The full variable domain, with the rest looked up from reference TRBV5-1 and TRBJ1-1, is KAGVTQTPRYLIKTRGQQVTLSCSPISGHRSVSWYQQTPGQGLQFLFEYFSETQRNKGNFPGRFSGRQFSNSRSEMNVSTLELGDSALYLCASSTRQGADTEAFFGQGTRLTVV.

The V call is TRBV7-3, the J call TRBJ1-1; 9 bases are shared with TRBD1. Germline V gives CDR1 SGHTA, CDR2 FQGTGA. CDR3 length: 13 residues. After removal of 5 bases from V and 8 bases from J, the junction contained 6 bases not matched to a gene. The CDR3 DNA is TGTGCCAGCAGCATGGACAGGGGTTACGAAGCTTTCTTT. Translated, it gives CASSMDRGYEAFF.

The chain couples TRBV5-1 to TRBJ2-3; 14 bases line up with TRBD2. Trimming removed 3 bases from V and 3 bases from J; junction bases left unmatched: 6. The CDR3 extends over 17 amino acids. In germline, CDR1 is SGHRS, CDR2 YFSETQ. The CDR3 sequence: CASSSGLAGGPTDTQYF. The CDR3 DNA sequence: TGCGCCAGCAGCTCCGGACTAGCGGGGGGCCCAACAGATACGCAGTATTTT.

The chain uses TRBV14 and TRBJ1-4; D might be TRBD1 (5 bases). The CDR3 spans 13 residues. Trimming stripped 4 bases from V and 4 bases from J, with 7 bases between. The germline V gene has CDR1 SGHDN and CDR2 FVKESK. CDR3 coding DNA: TGTGCCAGCAGCCGGGGCTTTAATGAAAAACTGTTTTTT. Encoded protein: CASSRGFNEKLFF.

This clone has just one count. V usage is TRBV4-3 and J usage is TRBJ2-5; no firm D call. V shed 1 base and J shed 5 bases, with 8 bases lying between them. The CDR3 is 13 amino acids. The germline V gene encodes CDR1 LGHNA and CDR2 YSLEER. The CDR3 nucleotides are TGCGCCAGCAGCCAAGGGGGTGGGGAGACCCAGTACTTC. This translates into CASSQGGGETQYF.

This clone has a single count. The chain couples TRBV5-1 to TRBJ2-6, with TRBD2 identical over 13 bases. CDR3 length equals 19 residues. Germline CDR1 SGHRS, CDR2 YFSETQ. V dropped 4 bases and J dropped 3; count of bases not matched to a gene: 10. CDR3 sequence reads: CASSTSLAGGPGGANVLTF. The CDR3 nucleotides read TGCGCCAGCAGCACCTCACTAGCGGGGGGGCCGGGTGGGGCCAACGTCCTGACTTTC.

The rearrangement joins TRBV30 to TRBJ2-7; D remains ambiguous. Germline V CDR1 and CDR2: GTSNPN, SVGIG (reference sequence). This CDR3 is 11 amino acids long. Trimming took off 2 bases at V and 6 bases at J, with 8 bases between the two ends. The CDR3 nucleotides read TGTGCCTGGAGTAGGCAGACCGAGCAGTACTTC. The encoded protein is CAWSRQTEQYF.

This clone has only one observation. This CDR3 is CASSPLAVGTDTQYF. The CDR3 coding sequence is TGTGCCAGCAGCCCTCTAGCGGTTGGGACAGATACGCAGTATTTT. This chain links TRBV5-4 with TRBJ2-3; 7 bases line up with TRBD2. The germline gives CDR1 SGHNT, CDR2 YYREEE (reference sequence). Losses at the gene ends were 4 bases for V and 3 bases for J; bases not matched to a gene: 8. The CDR3 totals 15 residues.

This clone is a singleton in its sample. V gene TRBV30 combines with J gene TRBJ1-4, with 9 bases identical to TRBD1. The CDR3 extends over 13 amino acids. The J segment lost 5 bases and the V segment lost 5 bases, leaving 3 bases of the junction unmatched. Germline V gene lookup returns CDR1 GTSNPN and CDR2 SVGIG (reference sequence). The CDR3 nucleotides read TGTGCCTGGGGTGGACAGGGGAATGAAAAACTGTTTTTT. Its protein is CAWGGQGNEKLFF.

The V gene is TRBV5-1, the J gene TRBJ2-1; TRBD2 aligns across 14 bases. The CDR3 covers 16 residues. The V and J ends lost 4 bases and 8 bases, in that order; junction bases with no gene match: 8. Germline V gene data show CDR1 as SGHRS and CDR2 as YFSETQ. The CDR3 loop reads CASSQGLAGEVDEQFF. CDR3 in DNA: TGCGCCAGCAGCCAGGGACTAGCGGGGGAAGTCGATGAGCAGTTCTTC.

The V and J genes are TRBV2 and TRBJ2-3; TRBD2 is a possible D gene (6 bases). The V and J ends lost 7 bases and 3 bases respectively, with 26 bases between them. Germline loops: CDR1 SNHLY, CDR2 FYNNEI. The CDR3 has 18 amino acids. CDR3 sequence (DNA): TGTGCCAGCATGCCGGTTGTCGACACGACCGGAGGGACAGATACGCAGTATTTT. Its translation: CASMPVVDTTGGTDTQYF.

J is TRBJ2-2 and V is TRBV7-8; TRBD2 agrees at 14 bases. In germline, CDR1 is SGHVS, CDR2 FQNEAQ. After removal of 5 bases from V and 0 bases from J, the junction contained 11 bases not matched to a gene. The CDR3 has 20 amino acids. This CDR3 reads CASSPTPGLAGASNTGELFF. The CDR3 DNA reads TGTGCCAGCAGCCCCACCCCGGGACTAGCGGGGGCCTCGAACACCGGGGAGCTGTTTTTT.

The chain combines TRBV2 with TRBJ2-7; 7 bases line up with TRBD1. Per germline, CDR1 SNHLY and CDR2 FYNNEI. The ends lost 5 bases at V and 3 bases at J; junction bases unmatched: 4. The CDR3 is 13 residues long. The DNA of the CDR3 is TGTGCCAGCAGTACCGGGACAGTCTACGAGCAGTACTTC. Translation gives CASSTGTVYEQYF.

The chain uses TRBV30 and TRBJ2-7, with no clear D. The germline V and J ends were trimmed by 4 bases and 0 bases, with 10 bases remaining between them. CDR1 is GTSNPN, CDR2 SVGIG, per germline (reference sequence). The CDR3 totals 13 residues. CDR3 sequence reads: CAWNAGYSYEQYF. DNA of the CDR3: TGTGCCTGGAATGCAGGATACTCCTACGAGCAGTACTTC.

The rearrangement joins TRBV11-2 to TRBJ2-1, with no clear D. Germline CDR1 SGHAT, CDR2 FQNNGV. This CDR3 has 12 residues. Trimming left V 5 bases short and J 9 bases short, with 11 bases between. CDR3 region: CASSRAPVEQFF. The CDR3 DNA is TGTGCCAGCAGCCGTGCACCGGTTGAGCAGTTCTTC.

This clone showed up just a few times. This sequence joins TRBV7-9 and TRBJ2-1, with 10 bases identical to TRBD2. Germline V gives CDR1 SEHNR, CDR2 FQNEAQ (reference sequence). The CDR3 is 16 amino acids. V shed 7 bases and J 3 bases; nucleotides not matched to a gene: 9. In DNA, the CDR3 is TGTGCCAGCATCCCTCAAGCGGGGGGGTACTACAATGAGCAGTTCTTC. Translating gives CASIPQAGGYYNEQFF.